The sequence of this TCR beta chain was determined in a study of beta chain features in type 1 diabetes. Comments on this clone: Its matching antigen is unknown.

Whole-study results and caveats: Naive, central memory and Treg TCRB repertoires appeared more alike in patients than in healthy donors. Among all four CD4+ subsets, Type 1 diabetes patients had TCRB CDR3s that were moderately but significantly shorter.

V lost 5 bases to trimming and J lost 2 bases, with 14 bases between them. The CDR3 is 15 amino acids. Looked up from germline, CDR1 is MNHEY and CDR2 is SMNVEV (reference sequence). All sorted populations exceeded 95% purity. Expressed TCRB transcripts were sequenced because the isolated RNA had all been reverse transcribed beforehand. Here immunoSEQ multiplex PCR was the method, and the copy in TCRdb shows in-frame clones only, minus some. The data contain 350,000 to 400,000 clones, approximately 16% of them singletons. This chain links TRBV27 with TRBJ2-3, with D tentatively TRBD1 (5 bases). This TCR derives from a woman between 18 and 29 years old in good health. Input material: naive CD4+ T cells from blood. The CDR3 region is CASSTRDSLTDTQYF. The CDR3 DNA follows: TGTGCCAGCAGTACCCGAGACAGCCTCACAGATACGCAGTATTTT.